This T cell receptor beta chain came from a study of beta chain features in type 1 diabetes. General study points: Relative to healthy donors, patients appeared to have naive, central memory and Treg TCRB repertoires that were more similar.

This clone turned up a few times. Antigen: not known. Expressed TCRB transcripts were sequenced after all isolated RNA was converted to cDNA. Clones were read by immunoSEQ multiplex PCR, and TCRdb kept only the in-frame ones, dropping some. Of over 350,000 clones listed, around 16% are singletons. Germline-derived CDR1 and CDR2 are SGDLS and YYNGEE. The CDR3 extends over 15 amino acids. J lost 0 bases, V lost 4 bases, and 4 bases had no gene match. Sequenced sample: naive CD4+ T cells from blood. The chain joins TRBV9 to TRBJ1-3, with 7 positions matching TRBD1. The sequence came from a woman in her late teens or twenties in good health. CDR3 bases: TGTGCCAGCAGCCCCCACAGGGGCTCTGGAAACACCATATATTTT. This sequence encodes CASSPHRGSGNTIYF. Using reference TRBV9 and TRBJ1-3 for the parts outside the CDR3, the full variable domain is DSGVTQTPKHLITATGQRVTLRCSPRSGDLSVYWYQQSLDQGLQFLIQYYNGEERAKGNILERFSAQQFPDLHSELNLSSLELGDSALYFCASSPHRGSGNTIYFGEGSWLTVV.